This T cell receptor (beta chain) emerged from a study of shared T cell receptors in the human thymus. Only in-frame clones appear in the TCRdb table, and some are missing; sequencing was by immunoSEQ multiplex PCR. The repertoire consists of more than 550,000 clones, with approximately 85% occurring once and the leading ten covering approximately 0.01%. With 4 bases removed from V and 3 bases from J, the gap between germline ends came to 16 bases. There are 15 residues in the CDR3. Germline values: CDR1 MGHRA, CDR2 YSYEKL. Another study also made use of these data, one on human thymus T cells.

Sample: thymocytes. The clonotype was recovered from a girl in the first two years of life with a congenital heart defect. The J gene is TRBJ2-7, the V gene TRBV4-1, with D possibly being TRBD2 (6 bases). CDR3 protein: CASSLLGSGIYEQYF. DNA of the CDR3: TGCGCCAGCAGCCTCCTAGGTAGCGGAATCTACGAGCAGTACTTC.